This entry lists 9 T cell receptor beta chains sequenced from one sample in a study of blood T cell repertoires in COVID-19. Libraries were prepared by immunoSEQ multiplex PCR; TCRdb keeps only in-frame clonotypes and omits some of them. Among about 100,000 clones, more than 65% were seen once, and the ten largest hold about 12%. Source material: peripheral blood. Receptors originate from a woman in her 70s with acute or convalescent COVID-19.

The rearrangement links TRBV6-5 to TRBJ1-2; tentatively, D is TRBD1 (5 bases). Germline V CDR1 and CDR2: MNHEY, SVGAGI. Trimming shortened V by 0 bases and J by 4 bases, and 12 bases separated the two germline ends. This CDR3 contains 15 residues. In nucleotides, the CDR3 is TGTGCCAGCAGTTACTCAAGGAGTCAGGGCTATGGCTACACCTTC. Translated, it gives CASSYSRSQGYGYTF.

This clone showed up just a few times. This sequence joins TRBV5-8 and TRBJ2-7; 7 bases match TRBD2. The CDR3 has 14 amino acids. Germline loops: CDR1 SGHTS, CDR2 YDEGEE. The V and J ends lost 6 bases and 0 bases, in that order; junction bases with no gene match: 6. CDR3 sequence: CASKLTGGSYEQYF. The CDR3 bases are TGTGCCAGCAAACTCACGGGGGGCTCCTACGAGCAGTACTTC. Using reference TRBV5-8 and TRBJ2-7 for the parts outside the CDR3, the full variable domain is EAGVTQSPTHLIKTRGQQATLRCSPISGHTSVYWYQQALGLGLQFLLWYDEGEERNRGNFPPRFSGRQFPNYSSELNVNALELEDSALYLCASKLTGGSYEQYFGPGTRLTVT.

This clone showed up just a few times. J is TRBJ1-5 and V is TRBV30, with unresolved D. This CDR3 has 13 amino acids. CDR1 is GTSNPN and CDR2 is SVGIG in the germline V gene (reference sequence). V was pared by 8 bases and J by 0 bases, with 11 bases between. In DNA form, the CDR3 reads TGTGCCGCGGCCGGGGATAGCAATCAGCCCCAGCATTTT. Protein product: CAAAGDSNQPQHF.

The chain employs TRBV11-2 and TRBJ1-2; TRBD1 is a possible D gene (5 bases). The V gene lost 5 bases and the J gene lost 4 bases, with 14 bases spanning the gap. The CDR3 is 14 amino acids. Germline-derived CDR1 and CDR2 are SGHAT and FQNNGV. This CDR3 reads CASSPGGTVYGYTF. In nucleotides, the CDR3 is TGTGCCAGCAGCCCTGGGGGGACGGTCTATGGCTACACCTTC. The full variable domain, completed using reference TRBV11-2 and TRBJ1-2, is EAGVAQSPRYKIIEKRQSVAFWCNPISGHATLYWYQQILGQGPKLLIQFQNNGVVDDSQLPKDRFSAERLKGVDSTLKIQPAKLEDSAVYLCASSPGGTVYGYTFGSGTRLTVV.

This clone was recorded many times. The genes are TRBV2 and TRBJ1-1; the match to TRBD1 covers 7 bases. This CDR3 is built from 13 residues. Per the germline V gene, CDR1 is SNHLY and CDR2 is FYNNEI. The ends lost 3 bases at V and 5 bases at J; junction bases unmatched: 3. CDR3 sequence (DNA): TGTGCCAGCAGTGAGCACAGGGGAACTGAAGCTTTCTTT. Translating gives CASSEHRGTEAFF. The full variable domain, in which reference TRBV2 and TRBJ1-1 provide the parts outside the CDR3, is EPEVTQTPSHQVTQMGQEVILRCVPISNHLYFYWYRQILGQKVEFLVSFYNNEISEKSEIFDDQFSVERPDGSNFTLKIRSTKLEDSAMYFCASSEHRGTEAFFGQGTRLTVV.

V is TRBV7-2 and J is TRBJ2-7; 8 nucleotides match TRBD1. V trimming: 5 bases; J trimming: 0 bases; junction bases outside the gene matches: 6. The CDR3 is 15 amino acids. Germline values: CDR1 SGHTA, CDR2 FQGNSA. The CDR3 region is CASSDRGYFSYEQYF. The CDR3, as DNA: TGTGCCAGCAGCGACAGGGGTTACTTCTCCTACGAGCAGTACTTC.

The chain joins TRBV7-9 to TRBJ2-4; maybe TRBD1 (6 bases). V was trimmed by 2 bases and J by 6 bases, leaving 14 bases between them. This CDR3 region has 15 residues. CDR1 is SEHNR, CDR2 FQNEAQ, per germline (reference sequence). This CDR3 is CASSLNQGMGNIQYF. CDR3 nucleotide sequence: TGTGCCAGCAGCTTAAATCAGGGGATGGGAAACATTCAGTACTTC.

The gene calls are TRBV4-1 and TRBJ2-3, with D possibly matching TRBD1 (5 bases). The germline CDR1 and CDR2 sequences are MGHRA and YSYEKL. V was clipped by 1 base and J by 0 bases, with 17 bases between them. CDR3 length equals 18 residues. The CDR3 nucleotides are TGCGCCAGCAGCCAAGGATTAATTCGGCAGGGTAGCACAGATACGCAGTATTTT. Translation: CASSQGLIRQGSTDTQYF.

The chain carries TRBV5-1 and TRBJ1-1; 7 bases map to TRBD1. The V gene's germline CDR1 is SGHRS and CDR2 YFSETQ. The CDR3 sequence is 13 residues long. Trimming removed 2 bases from V and 7 bases from J; junction bases left unmatched: 5. The DNA for the CDR3 is TGCGCCAGCAGCTTTGAGGGGGCGGGTGAAGCTTTCTTT. Amino acid sequence: CASSFEGAGEAFF. The full variable domain, in which reference TRBV5-1 and TRBJ1-1 provide the parts outside the CDR3, is KAGVTQTPRYLIKTRGQQVTLSCSPISGHRSVSWYQQTPGQGLQFLFEYFSETQRNKGNFPGRFSGRQFSNSRSEMNVSTLELGDSALYLCASSFEGAGEAFFGQGTRLTVV.